What follows is one T cell receptor (beta chain) and its context. The RNA input was roughly 0.45 to 1 ug, and it was reverse transcribed with random hexamers. It was immunoSEQ multiplex PCR that amplified TCR beta CDR3 across 54 Vbeta and 13 Jbeta. One entry per CDR3 protein, called by TCRdb with MiXCR from the immunoSEQ multiplex PCR reads. The sample holds 75,000 to 95,000 distinct CDR3 sequences, roughly 94% seen once. Negative isolation yielded CD4+ and CD8+ T cells, and FACS enriched TEMRA cells. The CDR3 runs 14 residues. CDR1 is SGDLS, CDR2 YYNGEE, per germline. Trimming removed 4 bases from V and 2 bases from J, with 13 bases in between. The data were obtained in a study of CD8 T cells in Susac syndrome.

The V call is TRBV9, the J call TRBJ2-7, with D perhaps matching TRBD1 (6 bases). This receptor was obtained from a human donor with Susac syndrome. Sequencing was performed on CD8+ T cells from PBMCs. The CDR3 sequence is CASSPSGAPYEQYF. The CDR3 region has the DNA TGTGCCAGCAGCCCATCAGGGGCCCCCTACGAGCAGTACTTC.